Shown below are 20 T cell receptor beta chains from a single sample sequenced in a study of shared clonotypes between healthy human individuals. Method: immunoSEQ multiplex PCR; TCRdb's copy keeps in-frame clones and lacks some. The sample lists fewer than 130,000 clones, approximately 65% occurring once. The sample taken for sequencing was memory CD8+ T cells sorted from blood. Subset in this sample: CD45RO+ cells pooled with CCR7-negative TemRA cells. These receptor sequences come from a woman aged 25 to 39 in good health.

Regarding this clone: This likely came from a read error, as a far larger clone is one base away. The V call is TRBV6-1, the J call TRBJ2-2, with 10 bases matching TRBD1. After removal of 6 bases from V and 3 bases from J, the junction contained 1 base not matched to a gene. The CDR3 sequence is 14 residues long. Germline V gene data show CDR1 as MNHNS and CDR2 as SASEGT. The CDR3 coding sequence is TGTGCCAGCAGGGGGACAGGGGACACCGGGGAGCTGTTTTTT. Its translation: CASRGTGDTGELFF.

This clone was counted a few times. A far larger clone is only one base removed, so a read error is likely. This chain uses TRBV7-6 with TRBJ2-7; D might be TRBD2 (7 bases). This CDR3 is 16 amino acids long. Germline lookup yields CDR1 SGHVS and CDR2 FNYEAQ. Trimming took off 2 bases at V and 6 bases at J, with 20 bases between the two ends. In DNA form, the CDR3 reads TGTGCCAGCAGCTTACTTGCGGGAGTAGGGGGGGGCGAGCAGTACTTC. It specifies CASSLLAGVGGGEQYF.

Concerning this clone itself: At one end the junction does not follow the germline gene, possibly because of a read error. J is TRBJ2-7 and V is TRBV2; D is uncertain. The CDR3 runs 14 residues. In germline, CDR1 is SNHLY, CDR2 FYNNEI. CDR3 sequence: CASSEGAGSSEQYF. CDR3 sequence (DNA): TGTGCCAGCAGTGAAGGGGCAGGCTCCTCCGAGCAGTACTTC.

The chain links TRBV9 to TRBJ1-2; D remains ambiguous. The V gene lost 4 bases and the J gene lost 5 bases, with 12 bases spanning the gap. This CDR3 has 13 amino acids. Germline V gene sequence: CDR1 SGDLS, CDR2 YYNGEE. In DNA form, the CDR3 reads TGTGCCAGCAGCCCCGGGAGTCTTTATGGCTACACCTTC. Its translation: CASSPGSLYGYTF.

This chain uses TRBV7-8 with TRBJ2-1, with TRBD2 as a possible D gene (6 bases). This CDR3 region has 15 residues. Between the trimmed V and J ends, which lost 3 bases and 3 bases, there was a span of 12 bases. The germline V gene encodes CDR1 SGHVS and CDR2 FQNEAQ. For the CDR3, the DNA is TGTGCCAGCAGCTTGGGGCCGGGGGACTACAATGAGCAGTTCTTC. Translation: CASSLGPGDYNEQFF.

The chain is built from TRBV7-9 and TRBJ1-3, with TRBD1 matching 10 bases. The V segment lost 3 bases and the J segment 0 bases; nucleotides outside the gene matches: 2. Germline V gene sequence: CDR1 SEHNR, CDR2 FQNEAQ (reference sequence). The CDR3 is 16 residues long. The CDR3 spells CASSFGTGDSGNTIYF. The CDR3 coding sequence is TGTGCCAGCAGCTTCGGGACAGGGGACTCTGGAAACACCATATATTTT.

This clone was observed many times. V and J are TRBV25-1 and TRBJ1-5; a possible D gene is TRBD1 (5 bases). CDR3 length equals 14 residues. Germline lookup yields CDR1 MGHDK and CDR2 SYGVNS. V was clipped by 6 bases and J by 2 bases, with 11 bases between them. As DNA, the CDR3 is TGTGCCAGCAGGGGAGGGACGGGCAATCAGCCCCAGCATTTT. Protein: CASRGGTGNQPQHF.

This clone occurred a few times. The CDR3: CSVDQVGGYTF. CDR3 bases: TGCAGCGTTGATCAGGTGGGGGGCTACACCTTC. The rearrangement joins TRBV29-1 to TRBJ1-2; D is uncertain. The CDR3 length is 11 residues. V shed 3 bases and J shed 8 bases, with 10 bases lying between them. Germline V gene sequence: CDR1 SQVTM, CDR2 ANQGSEA. Combining the CDR3 with reference TRBV29-1 and TRBJ1-2 gives the whole variable domain SAVISQKPSRDICQRGTSLTIQCQVDSQVTMMFWYRQQPGQSLTLIATANQGSEATYESGFVIDKFPISRPNLTFSTLTVSNMSPEDSSIYLCSVDQVGGYTFGSGTRLTVV.

The gene calls are TRBV27 and TRBJ2-2; D might be TRBD1 (6 bases). This CDR3 is built from 14 residues. V lost 6 bases and J lost 3, with 11 bases in between. The V gene's germline CDR1 is MNHEY and CDR2 SMNVEV (reference sequence). The CDR3 region has the DNA TGTGCCAGCAGCCGCAACAGGGACACCGGGGAGCTGTTTTTT. This encodes CASSRNRDTGELFF.

The chain has TRBV2 and TRBJ1-1; TRBD1 agrees at 8 bases. The CDR3 length is 16 residues. Germline CDR1 reads SNHLY; CDR2 reads FYNNEI. V was clipped by 3 bases and J by 0 bases; unmatched bases: 6. The CDR3 loop is CASSERQGNMNTEAFF. CDR3 nucleotides: TGTGCCAGCAGTGAGAGACAGGGGAACATGAACACTGAAGCTTTCTTT.

J is TRBJ2-6 and V is TRBV7-6, with D unclear. The CDR3 sequence is 14 residues long. CDR1 is SGHVS and CDR2 is FNYEAQ in the germline V gene. V was cut by 5 bases and J by 4 bases, with 9 bases left in between. The CDR3 reads CASSPAGGANVLTF. The CDR3 DNA reads TGTGCCAGCAGCCCGGCTGGGGGGGCCAACGTCCTGACTTTC.

This clone was recorded many times. CDR3 region: CASSLVRYGTEAFF. In DNA form, the CDR3 reads TGTGCCAGCAGCTTAGTTCGGTATGGGACTGAAGCTTTCTTT. The chain joins TRBV11-2 to TRBJ1-1; unclear D gene. V shed 1 base and J shed 5 bases, with 11 bases lying between them. CDR1 is SGHAT and CDR2 is FQNNGV in the germline V gene. The CDR3 runs to 14 residues.

Ten or more counts support this clone. The J gene is TRBJ2-6, the V gene TRBV6-1; D is uncertain. CDR3 size: 15 residues. Trimming cost V 3 bases and J 2 bases, with 8 bases left between them. Germline CDR1 MNHNS, CDR2 SASEGT. The CDR3 reads CASSDGGTGANVLTF. CDR3 coding DNA: TGTGCCAGCAGTGATGGCGGTACTGGGGCCAACGTCCTGACTTTC.

The chain links TRBV5-1 to TRBJ2-7; 10 bases are shared with TRBD2. Germline V gives CDR1 SGHRS, CDR2 YFSETQ. The CDR3 totals 14 residues. The trim removed 2 bases at V and 2 bases at J, leaving 1 base unmatched. The CDR3 bases are TGCGCCAGCAGCTTCACTAGCGGGACCTACGAGCAGTACTTC. It is translated as CASSFTSGTYEQYF. The variable domain in full, completed from reference TRBV5-1 and TRBJ2-7, reads KAGVTQTPRYLIKTRGQQVTLSCSPISGHRSVSWYQQTPGQGLQFLFEYFSETQRNKGNFPGRFSGRQFSNSRSEMNVSTLELGDSALYLCASSFTSGTYEQYFGPGTRLTVT.

This clone has more than one count but fewer than ten. The CDR3 DNA is TGTGCCGGCACTCACCGGGAGGGACTAGCCAAAAACATTCAGTACTTC. It codes for CAGTHREGLAKNIQYF. The genes are TRBV19 and TRBJ2-4, with 8 bases matching TRBD2. J was trimmed by 0 bases and V by 11 bases; bases with no gene match: 12. This CDR3 has 16 amino acids. Germline V gives CDR1 LNHDA, CDR2 SQIVND (reference sequence). Variable domain in full (rest from reference TRBV19 and TRBJ2-4): DGGITQSPKYLFRKEGQNVTLSCEQNLNHDAMYWYRQDPGQGLRLIYYSQIVNDFQKGDIAEGYSVSREKKESFPLTVTSAQKNPTAFYLCAGTHREGLAKNIQYFGAGTRLSVL.

J is TRBJ2-7 and V is TRBV27, with 9 bases identical to TRBD2. Looked up from germline, CDR1 is MNHEY and CDR2 is SMNVEV (reference sequence). This CDR3 has 15 amino acids. J lost 5 bases, V lost 8 bases, and 13 bases had no gene match. The CDR3 region is CASAILGLAAHEQYF. The DNA of the CDR3 is TGTGCCAGCGCTATTCTGGGACTAGCAGCCCACGAGCAGTACTTC.

The count of this clone is one. The J gene is TRBJ2-7, the V gene TRBV6-1; D is unresolved. V gave up 5 bases and J gave up 3 bases, with 14 bases separating them. Germline CDR1 MNHNS, CDR2 SASEGT. CDR3 size: 14 residues. The CDR3, as DNA: TGTGCCAGCAGTTGGCCTGGACGGATCTACGAGCAGTACTTC. Protein: CASSWPGRIYEQYF.

With regard to this clone: The germline gene is not matched at one end of the junction; a read error may be the cause. The J gene is TRBJ2-7, the V gene TRBV5-1; TRBD2 aligns across 11 bases. This CDR3 has 16 amino acids. Germline V lookup: CDR1 SGHRS, CDR2 YFSETQ. The CDR3 coding sequence is TGCGCCAGCAGATTGGGACTAGCGGTTAGCTCCTACGAGCAGTACTTC. Its translation is CASRLGLAVSSYEQYF.

This clone turned up a few times. The chain carries TRBV19 and TRBJ2-1; 11 bases are a match to TRBD2. The CDR3 sequence is 16 residues long. CDR1 and CDR2 from the germline V gene are LNHDA and SQIVND (reference sequence). The trim removed 4 bases at V and 8 bases at J, leaving 10 bases unmatched. CDR3 in amino acids: CASSNRLAGGVDEQFF. Written as DNA, the CDR3 is TGTGCCAGTAGTAATAGGCTAGCGGGAGGCGTCGATGAGCAGTTCTTC.

The chain employs TRBV5-1 and TRBJ2-7; 7 nucleotides line up with TRBD2. Germline CDR1 and CDR2: SGHRS and YFSETQ. The CDR3 extends over 15 amino acids. The junction had 8 bases not matched to a gene; V was cut back by 2 bases and J by 3 bases. The CDR3 nucleotides are TGCGCCAGCAGCTTCGGACGGGGGGAACTCTACGAGCAGTACTTC. This codes for CASSFGRGELYEQYF.